The 10 T cell receptor beta chains listed next were all sequenced from one sample in a study of blood T cell repertoires in COVID-19. Assay: immunoSEQ multiplex PCR; the TCRdb copy retains only in-frame clones and omits some. The data contain roughly 60,000 clones, approximately 88% of them singletons. Material: peripheral blood. Source of these receptors: a man in his forties with COVID-19, enrolled during active disease.

This chain uses TRBV28 with TRBJ2-1; D is unclear. Germline CDR1 and CDR2: MDHEN and SYDVKM. V was trimmed by 6 bases and J by 8 bases, leaving 11 bases between them. The CDR3 contains 12 residues. CDR3 loop: CASRTQVYEQFF. CDR3 in DNA: TGTGCCAGCAGAACCCAGGTATATGAGCAGTTCTTC.

The gene calls are TRBV7-9 and TRBJ2-1; 11 bases are a match to TRBD2. J lost 6 bases, V lost 2 bases, and 3 bases had no gene match. CDR1 SEHNR and CDR2 FQNEAQ come from the germline V gene (reference sequence). The CDR3 has 15 amino acids. CDR3 DNA sequence: TGTGCCAGCAGCTTATTAGCGGGGGGGCCCAATGAGCAGTTCTTC. Amino acid sequence: CASSLLAGGPNEQFF.

This clone was found once. The rearrangement uses TRBV6-6 and TRBJ1-5, with 7 nucleotides matching TRBD1. Trimming at V came to 2 bases and at J to 3 bases, leaving 7 bases not matched to a gene. The CDR3 extends over 16 amino acids. The germline gives CDR1 MNHNY, CDR2 SVGAGI (reference sequence). CDR3 in amino acids: CASSYIDKGANQPQHF. CDR3 DNA sequence: TGTGCCAGCAGTTACATTGACAAGGGGGCCAATCAGCCCCAGCATTTT.

The V call is TRBV24-1, the J call TRBJ2-1; 7 bases agree with TRBD2. The V segment lost 0 bases and the J segment 7 bases; nucleotides outside the gene matches: 11. The CDR3 contains 17 residues. CDR1 is KGHDR, CDR2 SFDVKD, per germline. CDR3 sequence: CATSDLRPPGGINEQFF. CDR3 coding DNA: TGTGCCACCAGTGATTTGCGTCCGCCGGGAGGTATAAATGAGCAGTTCTTC.

J is TRBJ1-3 and V is TRBV7-9, with TRBD1 matching 8 bases. The germline gives CDR1 SEHNR, CDR2 FQNEAQ (reference sequence). This CDR3 has 14 residues. The trim removed 6 bases at V and 4 bases at J, leaving 5 bases unmatched. Written as DNA, the CDR3 is TGTGCCAGCAGGGGACAGGCGAGAGGAAACACCATATATTTT. This translates into CASRGQARGNTIYF.

This clone has a handful of counts. The chain carries TRBV28 and TRBJ1-2, with TRBD1 identical over 8 bases. Germline V gene sequence: CDR1 MDHEN, CDR2 SYDVKM. The CDR3 sequence is 14 residues long. V gave up 2 bases and J gave up 4 bases; unmatched junction bases: 3. The CDR3 DNA is TGTGCCAGCAGTTTAACAGGGGGAGGCTATGGCTACACCTTC. This translates into CASSLTGGGYGYTF.

The J gene is TRBJ2-2, the V gene TRBV15; tentatively, D is TRBD2 (6 bases). The V end was cut by 2 bases, the J end by 1 base, with 8 bases between. This CDR3 is built from 15 residues. The germline gives CDR1 LNHNV, CDR2 YYDKDF (reference sequence). The CDR3 DNA reads TGTGCCACCAGCAGATCGGGGGTGAACACCGGGGAGCTGTTTTTT. Amino acids: CATSRSGVNTGELFF.

CDR3 DNA sequence: TGTGCCAGCAGCGCCCACCCAGATGTCCAAGAGACCCAGTACTTC. It specifies CASSAHPDVQETQYF. The V call is TRBV9, the J call TRBJ2-5; no firm D call. V lost 3 bases to trimming and J lost 1 base, with 13 bases between them. CDR3 size: 15 residues. The germline V gene has CDR1 SGDLS and CDR2 YYNGEE.

The chain links TRBV27 to TRBJ1-2, with TRBD1 identical over 9 bases. CDR1 is MNHEY, CDR2 SMNVEV, per germline (reference sequence). The CDR3 is made up of 15 amino acids. V lost 0 bases, J lost 8 bases, and 7 bases stayed unmatched. The CDR3 DNA follows: TGTGCCAGCAGTTTATCGTGGACAGGGGAGGACGGCTACACCTTC. Translated: CASSLSWTGEDGYTF.

This clone was counted between two and nine times. J is TRBJ1-2 and V is TRBV29-1, with 9 positions matching TRBD1. V was pared by 7 bases and J by 6 bases, with 3 bases of the junction left unmatched. Germline assignment: CDR1 SQVTM and CDR2 ANQGSEA. The CDR3 runs to 11 residues. CDR3 sequence reads: CSDRQGDGYTF. The CDR3 DNA reads TGCAGCGACCGACAGGGGGATGGCTACACCTTC.